The clone carrying this T cell receptor beta chain was seen a few times. These data are taken from a study of shared clonotypes between healthy human individuals. Germline V CDR1 and CDR2: SGHVS, FQNEAQ. Trimming removed 2 bases at V and 8 bases at J, with 10 bases between. CDR3 size: 13 residues. Deep level was the assay's run setting. The method was immunoSEQ multiplex PCR; TCRdb's version includes in-frame clones alone and lacks a portion of them. The sample contains 400,000 to 550,000 clones, 79% of which appear only once. Samples left unsorted employed around 90 million PBMCs for genomic DNA. Sequences were obtained from PBMCs. The chain joins TRBV7-8 to TRBJ2-1, with D unclear. This clonotype was obtained from a woman between 40 and 50 years old in good health. Some clones in this sample may be carry-over from other donors' samples. CDR3 sequence reads: CASSLPRRDEQFF. CDR3 sequence (DNA): TGTGCCAGCAGCTTACCCCGACGCGATGAGCAGTTCTTC.